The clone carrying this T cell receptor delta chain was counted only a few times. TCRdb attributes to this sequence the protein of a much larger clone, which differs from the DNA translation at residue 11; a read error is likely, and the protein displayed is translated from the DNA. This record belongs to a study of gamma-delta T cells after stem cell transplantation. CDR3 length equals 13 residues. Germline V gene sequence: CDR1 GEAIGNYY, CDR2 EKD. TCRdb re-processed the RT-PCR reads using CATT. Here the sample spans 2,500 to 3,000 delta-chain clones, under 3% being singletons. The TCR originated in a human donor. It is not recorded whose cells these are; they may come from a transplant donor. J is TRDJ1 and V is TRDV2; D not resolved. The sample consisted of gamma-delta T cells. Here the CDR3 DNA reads TGTGCCTGTGACGCCATCTCAGCCGATAAATTCATCTTT. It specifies CACDAISADKFIF.